This TCR beta chain emerged from a study of T cell responses to AZD1222 COVID-19 vaccine. Repertoires were generated with immunoSEQ multiplex PCR, while TCRdb's copy carries only in-frame clones and drops some. Of around 150,000 clones listed, roughly nine tenths are singletons. Study-wide points: Vaccine-associated CD4 TCRs ranged over spike, dominating at 160-218 and 743-854. Repertoire collection took place solely once the T cell response had peaked.

The CDR3 sequence is 17 residues long. V was pared by 0 bases and J by 3 bases, with 17 bases between. Germline-derived CDR1 and CDR2 are LGHDT and YNNKEL (reference sequence). About this clone: Its antigen is undetermined.

The source material was peripheral blood, sampled 28 days after the second AZD1222 dose. V is TRBV3-1 (or the pseudogene TRBV3-2) and J is TRBJ1-1; possibly TRBD1 for D (5 bases). The sequence was collected from an adult who received the AZD1222 COVID-19 vaccine. The CDR3 DNA reads TGTGCCAGCAGCCAAGAGGGGGACGGCAGGCCATACACTGAAGCTTTCTTT. This translates into CASSQEGDGRPYTEAFF.